Listed below are T cell receptor beta chains from one sample, sequenced in a study of blood T cell repertoires in COVID-19. Sequenced by immunoSEQ multiplex PCR; TCRdb stores in-frame clones only, minus some. The table shows 55,000 to 80,000 clones, with around 87% occurring only once. Sequencing was carried out using peripheral blood. All receptors come from a man aged 50 to 60 with acute or convalescent COVID-19. Each CDR3 is given with its conserved first and last residue. The D gene is left open where the match is weak. A clone size is listed for some rows: how often the clone was seen (once, few, many), or a class if it is expanded.

TRBJ1-6,.,TRBV5-5,.,CASSAGTYVNSPLHF,TGTGCCAGCAGCGCGGGGACCTACGTGAATTCACCCCTCCACTTT
TRBJ2-1,TRBD2,TRBV11-3,.,CASSWSGRGSYNEQFF,TGTGCCAGCAGCTGGAGCGGGAGGGGGTCCTACAATGAGCAGTTCTTC
TRBJ2-2,TRBD1,TRBV14,.,CASSPGTGITGELFF,TGTGCCAGCAGCCCCGGGACAGGGATCACCGGGGAGCTGTTTTTT
TRBJ1-1,.,TRBV29-1,.,CSVPGTEAFF,TGCAGCGTACCCGGGACTGAAGCTTTCTTT
TRBJ2-1,TRBD2,TRBV25-1,many,CASTGLALYNEQFF,TGTGCCAGCACAGGACTAGCGCTATACAATGAGCAGTTCTTC
TRBJ2-7,TRBD1,TRBV19,.,CASTPGGTGGHEQYF,TGTGCCAGTACCCCTGGCGGGACAGGGGGCCACGAGCAGTACTTC
TRBJ1-1,.,TRBV29-1,.,CTTSRGNTEAFF,TGCACCACTTCCCGAGGGAACACTGAAGCTTTCTTT
TRBJ2-3,TRBD2,TRBV15,once,CATSIRTSGRAVYF,TGTGCCACCAGCATAAGGACTAGCGGGAGGGCCGTGTATTTT
TRBJ1-4,TRBD1,TRBV4-2,.,CASSQGQGEKLFF,TGTGCCAGCAGCCAAGGACAGGGTGAAAAACTGTTTTTT
TRBJ1-2,TRBD1,TRBV3-1/TRBV3-2,few,CASSQNRGTTDF,TGTGCCAGCAGCCAAAACAGGGGGACGACCGACTTC
TRBJ2-7,TRBD1,TRBV11-3,.,CASSSGQGRSYEQYF,TGTGCCAGCAGCTCCGGACAGGGAAGATCCTACGAGCAGTACTTC
TRBJ2-7,.,TRBV6-4,.,CASSPELSSYEQYF,TGTGCCAGCAGTCCTGAGCTAAGCTCCTACGAGCAGTACTTC
TRBJ2-5,TRBD2,TRBV7-2,.,CASSLSFLAGAGETQYF,TGTGCCAGCAGCTTAAGTTTTCTAGCGGGAGCGGGTGAGACCCAGTACTTC
TRBJ1-4,.,TRBV18,.,CASSPGQGPNEKLFF,TGTGCCAGCTCTCCCGGCCAGGGGCCTAATGAAAAACTGTTTTTT
TRBJ2-2,.,TRBV18,.,CASSPRDMTGELFF,TGTGCCAGCTCACCACGGGACATGACCGGGGAGCTGTTTTTT
TRBJ2-2,.,TRBV6-4,few,CASSDSKAGDTGELFF,TGTGCCAGCAGTGACTCGAAGGCAGGGGACACCGGGGAGCTGTTTTTT
TRBJ2-7,TRBD2,TRBV4-2,.,CASSQEASGPYEQYF,TGTGCCAGCAGCCAAGAGGCTAGCGGACCCTACGAGCAGTACTTC
TRBJ1-1,.,TRBV2,once,CASSQGLRGSEAFF,TGTGCCAGCAGCCAGGGACTGCGCGGTTCTGAAGCTTTCTTT
TRBJ2-1,TRBD2,TRBV4-2,once,CASSRSLAGSSYNEQFF,TGTGCCAGCAGCCGTTCTCTAGCGGGGAGCTCCTACAATGAGCAGTTCTTC
TRBJ1-2,TRBD1,TRBV4-1,.,CASSQPQGAYGYTF,TGCGCCAGCAGCCAACCACAGGGGGCATATGGCTACACCTTC
TRBJ2-1,.,TRBV20-1,.,CSASSLQGGVSGNEQFF,TGCAGTGCCAGTAGCCTCCAGGGGGGAGTTTCTGGGAATGAGCAGTTCTTC
TRBJ2-2,.,TRBV5-5,.,CASRFETAHTGELFF,TGTGCCAGCAGATTTGAGACAGCCCATACCGGGGAGCTGTTTTTT
TRBJ1-6,TRBD1,TRBV5-5,.,CASSLGQGFNNSPLHF,TGTGCCAGCAGCCTGGGACAGGGCTTTAATAATTCACCCCTCCACTTT
TRBJ1-3,.,TRBV9,few,CASSVEGVSGNTIYF,TGTGCCAGCAGCGTAGAGGGGGTATCGGGAAACACCATATATTTT
TRBJ2-3,TRBD2,TRBV24-1,.,CATSDLTSGSFGTDTQYF,TGTGCCACCAGTGATTTGACTAGCGGGAGTTTTGGCACAGATACGCAGTATTTT
TRBJ2-2,.,TRBV28,.,CASSLPGGGTPRLFF,TGTGCCAGCAGTTTACCGGGGGGAGGGACACCGCGCTTGTTTTTT
TRBJ2-6,.,TRBV28,.,CASSFQGKTGANVLTF,TGTGCCAGCAGTTTTCAGGGGAAGACTGGGGCCAACGTCCTGACTTTC
TRBJ2-7,.,TRBV4-2,.,CASSQGPDRAYEQYF,TGTGCCAGCAGCCAAGGGCCCGACAGAGCCTACGAGCAGTACTTC
TRBJ2-1,.,TRBV28,.,CASSLGDLPQDEQFF,TGTGCCAGCAGTTTAGGTGACTTACCACAAGATGAGCAGTTCTTC
TRBJ2-5,.,TRBV3-1/TRBV3-2,once,CASSQVSGVGETQYF,TGTGCCAGCAGCCAAGTTAGCGGAGTCGGAGAGACCCAGTACTTC
TRBJ2-6,.,TRBV6-5,.,CASSYGGSGANVLTF,TGTGCCAGCAGTTACGGGGGGTCCGGGGCCAACGTCCTGACTTTC
TRBJ1-3,TRBD1,TRBV28,.,CASSRSTGGINTIYF,TGTGCCAGCAGTAGATCGACAGGGGGCATAAACACCATATATTTT
TRBJ2-1,.,TRBV7-8,.,CASSPREAEQFF,TGTGCCAGCAGCCCAAGGGAGGCTGAGCAGTTCTTC
TRBJ1-2,TRBD1,TRBV10-3,.,CAIQGQGEGYTF,TGTGCCATCCAAGGACAGGGAGAAGGCTACACCTTC
TRBJ2-3,TRBD2,TRBV9,.,CASSGSGTSGTDTQYF,TGTGCCAGCAGCGGATCCGGGACTAGCGGCACAGATACGCAGTATTTT
TRBJ2-3,TRBD2,TRBV6-2/TRBV6-3,.,CASSRSGLARSTDTQYF,TGTGCCAGCAGCCGCTCCGGACTAGCGAGGAGCACAGATACGCAGTATTTT
TRBJ1-3,.,TRBV28,.,CASSFLSGNTIYF,TGTGCCAGCAGTTTTCTCTCTGGAAACACCATATATTTT
TRBJ1-1,TRBD1,TRBV18,.,CASSRQGASANTEAFF,TGTGCCAGCTCAAGACAGGGGGCATCGGCGAACACTGAAGCTTTCTTT
TRBJ2-1,TRBD2,TRBV24-1,.,CATSPGLAGGPGNEQFF,TGTGCCACCAGTCCGGGACTAGCGGGAGGGCCGGGGAATGAGCAGTTCTTC
TRBJ2-1,.,TRBV7-8,.,CASSLANALALYNEQFF,TGTGCCAGCAGCTTAGCGAACGCGCTAGCGCTATACAATGAGCAGTTCTTC
TRBJ1-2,.,TRBV20-1,.,CSASRRGGYTF,TGCAGTGCTAGCCGGCGGGGCGGCTACACCTTC
TRBJ1-4,.,TRBV6-5,once,CASSQGGGGVGLFF,TGTGCCAGCAGCCAGGGTGGGGGAGGGGTAGGCCTGTTTTTT
TRBJ1-2,TRBD1,TRBV29-1,few,CSVGQGSYGYTF,TGCAGCGTAGGACAGGGGAGCTATGGCTACACCTTC
TRBJ2-7,.,TRBV4-1,.,CASSDQLAHEQYF,TGCGCCAGCAGCGATCAACTAGCCCACGAGCAGTACTTC
TRBJ2-3,TRBD2,TRBV7-6,.,CASSLAYLAGPTSTDTQYF,TGTGCCAGCAGCTTAGCTTACCTAGCGGGACCGACTAGCACAGATACGCAGTATTTT
TRBJ2-2,TRBD1,TRBV19,.,CASASQGGWTGELFF,TGTGCCAGTGCTTCTCAAGGGGGCTGGACCGGGGAGCTGTTTTTT
TRBJ1-2,TRBD1,TRBV12-3/TRBV12-4,few,CASSLTGVGYTF,TGTGCCAGCAGTTTAACAGGGGTCGGCTACACCTTC
TRBJ2-1,TRBD2,TRBV5-4,.,CASSWGLAGGGNEQFF,TGTGCCAGCAGCTGGGGCCTAGCGGGAGGGGGCAATGAGCAGTTCTTC